This paragraph covers one T cell receptor beta chain sequence. The method was immunoSEQ multiplex PCR; TCRdb's version includes in-frame clones alone and lacks a portion of them. The sample has 120,000 or so clones; just under 80% are singletons. This entry comes from a study of radiotherapy plus CTLA-4 blockade in lung cancer. Trimming cost V 4 bases and J 0 bases, with 19 bases left between them. The CDR3 contains 17 residues. CDR1 is SGHRS and CDR2 is YFSETQ in the germline V gene. The sequences come from peripheral blood, collected from a patient treated with radiotherapy plus ipilimumab. The V gene is TRBV5-1, the J gene TRBJ1-1, with unresolved D. This TCR came from a human donor with non-small cell lung cancer who had a partial response to radiotherapy plus ipilimumab. As DNA, the CDR3 is TGCGCCAGCAGCGCCTATCGGGATTCTACTTTGAACACTGAAGCTTTCTTT. It translates to CASSAYRDSTLNTEAFF.